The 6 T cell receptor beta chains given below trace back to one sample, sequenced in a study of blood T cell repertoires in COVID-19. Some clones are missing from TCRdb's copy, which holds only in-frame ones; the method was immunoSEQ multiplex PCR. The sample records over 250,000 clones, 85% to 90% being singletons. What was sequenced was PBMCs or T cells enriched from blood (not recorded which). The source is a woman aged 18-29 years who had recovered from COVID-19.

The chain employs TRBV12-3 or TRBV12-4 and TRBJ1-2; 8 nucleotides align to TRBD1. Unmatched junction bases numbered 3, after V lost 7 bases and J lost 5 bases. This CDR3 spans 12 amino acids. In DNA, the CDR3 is TGTGCCAGCATCCGACAGGGGTATGGCTACACCTTC. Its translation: CASIRQGYGYTF.

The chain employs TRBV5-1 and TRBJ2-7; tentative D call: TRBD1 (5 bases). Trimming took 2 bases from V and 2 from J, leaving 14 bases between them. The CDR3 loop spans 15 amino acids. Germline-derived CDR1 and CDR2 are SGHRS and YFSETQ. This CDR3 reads CASSFYEQVAYEQYF. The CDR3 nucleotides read TGCGCCAGCAGCTTTTACGAACAGGTTGCCTACGAGCAGTACTTC.

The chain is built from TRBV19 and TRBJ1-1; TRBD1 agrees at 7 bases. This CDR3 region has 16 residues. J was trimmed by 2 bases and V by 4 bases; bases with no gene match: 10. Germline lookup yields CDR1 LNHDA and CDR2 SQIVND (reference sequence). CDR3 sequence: CASSTGTAPINTEAFF. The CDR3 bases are TGTGCCAGTAGTACCGGGACAGCCCCGATCAACACTGAAGCTTTCTTT.

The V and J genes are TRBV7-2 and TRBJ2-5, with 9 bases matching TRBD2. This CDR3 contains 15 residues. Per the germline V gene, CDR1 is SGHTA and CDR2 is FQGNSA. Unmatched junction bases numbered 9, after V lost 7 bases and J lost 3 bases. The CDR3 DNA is TGTGCCAGCACCGATGGGGTAGCGGGGGAAGAGACCCAGTACTTC. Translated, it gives CASTDGVAGEETQYF.

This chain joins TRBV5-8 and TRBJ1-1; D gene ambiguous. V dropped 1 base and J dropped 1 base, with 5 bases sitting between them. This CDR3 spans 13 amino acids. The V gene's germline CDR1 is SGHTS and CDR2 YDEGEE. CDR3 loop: CASSLIRNTEAFF. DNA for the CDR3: TGTGCCAGCAGCTTGATCAGGAACACTGAAGCTTTCTTT.

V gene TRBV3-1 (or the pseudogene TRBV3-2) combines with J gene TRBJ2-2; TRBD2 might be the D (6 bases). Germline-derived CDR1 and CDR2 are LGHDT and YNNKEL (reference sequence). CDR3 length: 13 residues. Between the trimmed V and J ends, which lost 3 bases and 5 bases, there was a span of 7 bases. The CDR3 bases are TGTGCCAGCAGCCAGCGGGGTACCGGGGAGCTGTTTTTT. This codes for CASSQRGTGELFF.